The rows below give T cell receptor beta chains drawn from one sample of a study of shared clonotypes between healthy human individuals. The method was immunoSEQ multiplex PCR; TCRdb's version includes in-frame clones alone and lacks a portion of them. Of fewer than 2.5 million clones in the sample, approximately 93% were seen once. Sequencing was performed on naive CD4+ T cells from PBMCs. The source of these receptors is a man aged 18 to 30 in good health. Some clones in this sample may be carry-over from other donors' samples. CDR3s include the opening cysteine and the closing phenylalanine or tryptophan. The order of the fields is V gene, J gene, clone size, D gene, CDR3 length, CDR3 DNA, CDR3 protein. A D gene is named only where the DNA matches it firmly. The size field is filled for only some rows; it gives once, few, many or a size class.

>TRBV7-2|TRBJ2-3|-|TRBD2|18
TGTGCCAGCAGCCCTCCAGGAGGTCTAGCGGGAGTCACAGATACGCAGTATTTT
CASSPPGGLAGVTDTQYF
>TRBV28|TRBJ2-5|-|TRBD2|15
TGTGCCAGCACGGTCAGCGGGAGGGGTCAAGAGACCCAGTACTTC
CASTVSGRGQETQYF
>TRBV7-8|TRBJ2-3|-|-|15
TGTGCCAGCAGCTTAAATTGGATGAGGACAGATACGCAGTATTTT
CASSLNWMRTDTQYF
>TRBV7-9|TRBJ2-3|-|-|14
TGTGCCAGCAGCTTAACGGGGACCACAGATACGCAGTATTTT
CASSLTGTTDTQYF
>TRBV5-1|TRBJ2-3|-|TRBD2|16
TGCGCCAGCAGCTTGGCGCTAGCGGGAGGTAAAGATACGCAGTATTTT
CASSLALAGGKDTQYF
>TRBV19|TRBJ2-5|-|-|15
TGTGCCAGTAGTATAGGCGGGACCACCCAAGAGACCCAGTACTTC
CASSIGGTTQETQYF
>TRBV7-6|TRBJ2-2|-|-|14
TGTGCCAGCAGCCCTCAAAGGGGCGGGTTTGAGCTGTTTTTT
CASSPQRGGFELFF
>TRBV10-3|TRBJ2-7|-|TRBD1|15
TGTGCCATCAGTGAGCAAACAGGGGGTATATACGAGCAGTACTTC
CAISEQTGGIYEQYF
>TRBV9|TRBJ1-2|-|-|15
TGTGCCAGCAGCGTAGCTCCGACGGCTAACTATGGCTACACCTTC
CASSVAPTANYGYTF
>TRBV7-6|TRBJ2-7|-|-|11
TGTGCCAGCAGCAAGCCGGGAAAGCAGTACTTC
CASSKPGKQYF
>TRBV5-1|TRBJ2-2|-|TRBD2|18
TGCGCCAGCAGCCTCAGGGGACTAGCGGGACCCAACGCCGGGGAGCTGTTTTTT
CASSLRGLAGPNAGELFF
>TRBV5-1|TRBJ2-7|once|-|14
TGCGCCAGCAGCACAGGGCCACTAGGCTACGAGCAGTACTTC
CASSTGPLGYEQYF
>TRBV18|TRBJ2-5|-|TRBD1|14
TGTGCCAGCTCACCACAGGGGGCGCGAGAGACCCAGTACTTC
CASSPQGARETQYF
>TRBV5-8|TRBJ2-3|-|-|14
TGTGCCAGCAGCGCCCCTTGGCTCGGGAATACGCAGTATTTT
CASSAPWLGNTQYF
>TRBV5-1|TRBJ1-2|-|-|12
TGCGCCAGCAGCCTCGGGGGCTATGGCTACACCTTC
CASSLGGYGYTF
>TRBV6-5|TRBJ2-2|-|-|15
TGTGCCAGCACTAGCCGGGGGGCAGGTACCGGGGAGCTGTTTTTT
CASTSRGAGTGELFF
>TRBV5-6|TRBJ2-3|-|TRBD2|15
TGTGCCAGCAGCTTCTCAGCGGGGGGCACAGATACGCAGTATTTT
CASSFSAGGTDTQYF
>TRBV19|TRBJ1-4|-|-|14
TGTGCCAGTAGGACTGGGAAGAGTAATGAAAAACTGTTTTTT
CASRTGKSNEKLFF
>TRBV10-1|TRBJ2-1|-|TRBD1|15
TGCGCCAGCAGTGAAGGGACAGGGTCCTACAATGAGCAGTTCTTC
CASSEGTGSYNEQFF
>TRBV7-3|TRBJ2-5|-|-|13
TGTGCCAGCAGCTTCGCGGGGGCAGAGACCCAGTACTTC
CASSFAGAETQYF
>TRBV30|TRBJ1-1|-|-|13
TGTGCCTGGAAGGTTGGTATGAACACTGAAGCTTTCTTT
CAWKVGMNTEAFF
>TRBV4-3|TRBJ2-1|once|TRBD1|16
TGCGCCAGCAGCCCTACACCGGGACAGGGTTACAATGAGCAGTTCTTC
CASSPTPGQGYNEQFF
>TRBV25-1|TRBJ2-2|-|-|16
TGTGCCAGCAGTGAAGGGGGCAGGGGGAACACCGGGGAGCTGTTTTTT
CASSEGGRGNTGELFF
>TRBV25-1|TRBJ2-1|-|TRBD1|15
TGTGCCAGCAGTGAAATAGGGGGCCGATACAATGAGCAGTTCTTC
CASSEIGGRYNEQFF
>TRBV9|TRBJ1-3|once|-|15
TGTGCCAGCAGCGTAGGTGACGGGTCTGGAAACACCATATATTTT
CASSVGDGSGNTIYF
>TRBV6-6|TRBJ1-5|once|-|16
TGTGCCAGCAGTTACGGCCAGGGCGATAGCAATCAGCCCCAGCATTTT
CASSYGQGDSNQPQHF
>TRBV6-6|TRBJ2-1|-|TRBD2|14
TGTGCCAGCAGACTAGCGGGAACCTACAATGAGCAGTTCTTC
CASRLAGTYNEQFF
>TRBV7-9|TRBJ2-4|-|-|13
TGTGCCAGCAGCCCAACTGGGGCCGAGGTTCAGTACTTC
CASSPTGAEVQYF
>TRBV19|TRBJ1-1|-|TRBD1|13
TGTGCCACGAAAGGACAGGGAACCACTGAAGCTTTCTTT
CATKGQGTTEAFF